A single sample is the source of the 9 T cell receptor beta chains below, sequenced in a study of OX40 agonist ivuxolimab in advanced cancers. Only in-frame clones appear in the TCRdb table, and some are missing; sequencing was by immunoSEQ multiplex PCR. The sample consists of under 95,000 clones, more than 75% of them appearing once. Material: CD4+ or CD8+ T cells sorted from blood, obtained in a trial of the OX40 agonist ivuxolimab. The source of these receptors is an adult with an advanced solid tumor such as melanoma, head and neck, liver or kidney cancer.

The V call is TRBV29-1, the J call TRBJ2-5, with TRBD1 matching over 9 bases. The DNA matches TRBJ2-7 better at its end, which makes the J call doubtful. CDR1 SQVTM and CDR2 ANQGSEA come from the germline V gene. This CDR3 contains 12 residues. CDR3 nucleotides: TGCAGCGTTGAGGGGACAGGGTACGAGCAGTACTTC. Translation: CSVEGTGYEQYF.

The chain couples TRBV11-2 to TRBJ2-7; the D call may be TRBD1 or TRBD2 (5 bases each). The CDR3 is made up of 14 amino acids. Germline V lookup: CDR1 SGHAT, CDR2 FQNNGV. V was trimmed by 4 bases and J by 6 bases, leaving 16 bases between them. The CDR3, as DNA: TGTGCCAGCAGCTGGGACCCTTTAATGGGCGAGCAGTACTTC. Translation gives CASSWDPLMGEQYF.

J is TRBJ2-3 and V is TRBV2; perhaps TRBD1 as D (6 bases). The germline gives CDR1 SNHLY, CDR2 FYNNEI. CDR3 length: 14 residues. Trimming left V 2 bases short and J 4 bases short, with 10 bases between. The CDR3 spells CASSESHRADTQYF. In DNA form, the CDR3 reads TGTGCCAGCAGTGAATCCCACAGGGCAGATACGCAGTATTTT.

This clone was counted a few times. The chain employs TRBV7-9 and TRBJ1-5; TRBD1 matches at 8 bases. This CDR3 is 14 amino acids long. Trimming cost V 11 bases and J 0 bases; bases outside gene matches: 6. Germline assignment: CDR1 SEHNR and CDR2 FQNEAQ (reference sequence). In DNA form, the CDR3 reads TGTGCCTCCGGGACAGGAAATAGCAATCAGCCCCAGCATTTT. It specifies CASGTGNSNQPQHF.

The V call is TRBV19, the J call TRBJ2-1; 12 bases are shared with TRBD2. The CDR3 contains 16 residues. Germline CDR1 and CDR2: LNHDA and SQIVND (reference sequence). The trim removed 6 bases at V and 4 bases at J, leaving 7 bases unmatched. CDR3 DNA: TGTGCCAGTAGGTCGGCTAGCGGGAGGGCTTACAATGAGCAGTTCTTC. This sequence encodes CASRSASGRAYNEQFF.

This clone has only a few counts. The rearrangement links TRBV6-1 to TRBJ2-1; 9 bases fit TRBD2. Germline values: CDR1 MNHNS, CDR2 SASEGT. J lost 8 bases, V lost 6 bases, and 8 bases had no gene match. This CDR3 contains 14 residues. As DNA, the CDR3 is TGTGCCAGCAGGTCTAGCGGGAAAAGGTATGAGCAGTTCTTC. It encodes CASRSSGKRYEQFF.

The chain uses TRBV6-6 and TRBJ1-4; TRBD1 aligns across 7 bases. This CDR3 has 14 amino acids. Germline V gives CDR1 MNHNY, CDR2 SVGAGI (reference sequence). The junction had 6 bases not matched to a gene; V was cut back by 6 bases and J by 5 bases. The CDR3 sequence: CASRGTALNEKLFF. In DNA, the CDR3 is TGTGCCAGCAGGGGGACAGCCCTGAATGAAAAACTGTTTTTT.

A single count supports this clone. CDR3 nucleotide sequence: TGTGCCAGCAGCGCCCTACTAAACACCGGGGAGCTGTTTTTT. It yields the protein CASSALLNTGELFF. This chain joins TRBV2 and TRBJ2-2; no reliable D call. The V gene lost 6 bases and the J gene lost 2 bases, with 10 bases spanning the gap. Germline V gene sequence: CDR1 SNHLY, CDR2 FYNNEI. The CDR3 runs to 14 residues.

V gene TRBV5-4 combines with J gene TRBJ2-1; D is perhaps TRBD1 (6 bases). V was cut by 2 bases and J by 6 bases, with 9 bases left in between. The length of the CDR3 is 13 residues. Germline V gene lookup returns CDR1 SGHNT and CDR2 YYREEE (reference sequence). The CDR3 region has the DNA TGTGCCAGCAGCTTCACAGGGATCAATGAGCAGTTCTTC. This encodes CASSFTGINEQFF.